This T cell receptor beta chain is drawn from a study of T and B cells in COVID-19 patients. Study summary: Peripheral blood came from COVID-19 patients with active infection or after recovery. Of roughly 22 active-infection patients, 12 were critically ill with mechanical ventilation or extracorporeal membrane oxygenation.

BIOMED2 TRB-A/B primer pools were used in multiplex TRB PCR. In TCRdb, the multiplex PCR reads were re-called with MiXCR into one record per CDR3 protein. The sample records tens of thousands of distinct CDR3 sequences, approximately 30% being singletons. Each TRB amplification used about 220-500 ng of genomic DNA from blood. Worth noting for this clonotype: Antigen unknown.

Study conclusions and caveats: Active COVID-19 showed highly clonal TRB repertoires; recovery showed diversity and richness above healthy donors. Sorted SARS-CoV-2-responsive or tetramer+ T cells and CD4+, regulatory and CD8+ subsets were not yet sequenced.

The material sequenced was blood. The receptor was derived from a human donor who had recovered from COVID-19.

For the CDR3, the DNA is TGTGCCAGCAGCAACCAGCGGGGACGCACAGATACGCAGTATTTT. Protein product: CASSNQRGRTDTQYF. The chain combines TRBV7-9 with TRBJ2-3, with 7 positions matching TRBD2. Losses at the gene ends were 5 bases for V and 1 base for J; bases not matched to a gene: 6. CDR1 and CDR2 from the germline V gene are SEHNR and FQNEAQ (reference sequence). The CDR3 is 15 residues long.